This T cell receptor (beta chain) was obtained from a study of control samples from healthy donors and cancer patients. The table came from immunoSEQ multiplex PCR; TCRdb's copy has only in-frame clones and leaves some out. The sample lists some 79,000 clones; approximately 90% were seen once. Between the trimmed V and J ends, which lost 5 bases and 5 bases, there was a span of 8 bases. The germline gives CDR1 SNHLY, CDR2 FYNNEI. The CDR3 contains 12 residues. This TCR was sampled from a man in his fifties or sixties in good health. The sample was blood. The rearrangement joins TRBV2 to TRBJ2-3; no clear D gene. CDR3 sequence reads: CASSRPGDTQYF. CDR3 nucleotides: TGTGCCAGCAGTAGACCAGGAGATACGCAGTATTTT.